This T cell receptor (beta chain) is from a study of blood T cell repertoires in COVID-19. Study information: Collection of acute and convalescent COVID-19 samples took place in the United States, Italy and Spain. T cells, B-cell-depleted T cells, or PBMCs provided the cDNA or gDNA that served as material.

Trimming took 4 bases from V and 2 from J; bases not matched to a gene: 5. Germline loops: CDR1 SGHTA, CDR2 FQGTGA. The length of the CDR3 is 15 residues. Seattle cases were enrolled at active infection and followed longitudinally. Here immunoSEQ multiplex PCR was the method, and the copy in TCRdb shows in-frame clones only, minus some. The table records over 90,000 clones, roughly 76% of them present only once. Sequencing used peripheral blood. The TCR sequence derives from a man older than 75 with COVID-19, enrolled during active disease. The chain employs TRBV7-3 and TRBJ2-3, with 8 bases identical to TRBD2. For the CDR3, the DNA is TGTGCCAGCAGCTCGGGACTAGAGATCACAGATACGCAGTATTTT. Residues: CASSSGLEITDTQYF.